The 5 T cell receptor beta chains reported below all come from one sample, sequenced in a study of post-analysis software for immune sequencing data. Study findings and constraints: Five or six TRBV segments appeared more often in patients than in controls, and TRBV5-6, TRBV5-1 and TRBV20-1 were among these.

Their antigen targets remain unknown. The TCR beta cDNA libraries carried unique molecular identifiers. TCRdb called the PCR reads again in MiXCR, with one record for every CDR3 protein. The table includes about 430,000 distinct CDR3 sequences, 30% to 45% detected once. Sample: blood. Receptors were obtained from a girl aged 2-10 years with multiple sclerosis.

This clonotype turned up a few times. The V and J genes are TRBV29-1 and TRBJ2-6, with D hard to call. CDR1 is SQVTM and CDR2 is ANQGSEA in the germline V gene. The CDR3 covers 14 residues. V was clipped by 3 bases and J by 0 bases, with 6 bases between them. Here the CDR3 reads CSVDSPSGANVLTF. DNA for the CDR3: TGCAGCGTTGATTCACCCTCTGGGGCCAACGTCCTGACTTTC.

The sample holds many counts of this clonotype. The chain combines TRBV29-1 with TRBJ1-2; 9 bases match TRBD1. Germline CDR1 SQVTM, CDR2 ANQGSEA. The CDR3 is made up of 13 amino acids. J gave up 4 bases and V 6 bases, and 6 bases lay outside the gene matches. The CDR3 DNA reads as TGCAGCGTCGCCGGGACAGGGACCTATGGCTACACCTTC. It specifies CSVAGTGTYGYTF. Variable domain in full (rest from reference TRBV29-1 and TRBJ1-2): SAVISQKPSRDICQRGTSLTIQCQVDSQVTMMFWYRQQPGQSLTLIATANQGSEATYESGFVIDKFPISRPNLTFSTLTVSNMSPEDSSIYLCSVAGTGTYGYTFGSGTRLTVV.

This clonotype was counted only a few times. The chain recombines TRBV7-6 with TRBJ2-1; D unresolved. Germline-derived CDR1 and CDR2 are SGHVS and FNYEAQ. The V end lost 5 bases, the J end lost 5 bases, and 16 bases lay between the germline ends. The CDR3 is 15 amino acids. The CDR3 reads CASSPIQTVNNEQFF. Written as DNA, the CDR3 is TGTGCCAGCAGCCCTATACAGACTGTTAACAATGAGCAGTTCTTC.

The sample holds a few counts of this clonotype. This sequence joins TRBV29-1 and TRBJ2-1; 11 bases agree with TRBD2. The CDR3 runs to 16 residues. V gave up 3 bases and J gave up 1 base; unmatched junction bases: 5. Looked up from germline, CDR1 is SQVTM and CDR2 is ANQGSEA. The CDR3 spells CSVDFSGGVSYNEQFF. The CDR3 DNA follows: TGCAGCGTTGACTTTAGCGGGGGGGTTTCCTACAATGAGCAGTTCTTC.

The CDR3 loop reads CASSLWTGTSDTQYF. The CDR3 bases are TGTGCCAGCAGCCTCTGGACAGGCACATCAGATACGCAGTATTTT. This chain links TRBV7-6 with TRBJ2-3; TRBD1 matches at 7 bases. Germline CDR1 reads SGHVS; CDR2 reads FNYEAQ. This CDR3 is built from 15 residues. The trim removed 5 bases at V and 4 bases at J, leaving 9 bases unmatched.